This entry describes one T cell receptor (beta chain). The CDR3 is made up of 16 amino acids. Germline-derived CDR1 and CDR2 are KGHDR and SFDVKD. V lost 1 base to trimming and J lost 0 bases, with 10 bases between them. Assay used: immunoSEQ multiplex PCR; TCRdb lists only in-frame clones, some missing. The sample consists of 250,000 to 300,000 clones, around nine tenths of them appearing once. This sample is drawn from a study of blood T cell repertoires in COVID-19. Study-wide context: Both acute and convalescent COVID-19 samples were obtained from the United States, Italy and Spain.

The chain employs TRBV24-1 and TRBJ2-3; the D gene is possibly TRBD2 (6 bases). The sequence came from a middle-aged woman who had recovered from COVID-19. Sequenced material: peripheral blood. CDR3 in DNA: TGTGCCACCAGTGATTTCGGGGACTGGAGCACAGATACGCAGTATTTT. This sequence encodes CATSDFGDWSTDTQYF.